The clone carrying this TCR beta chain was seen at least ten times. From germline, CDR1 is SNHLY and CDR2 FYNNEI. CDR3 length equals 12 residues. The V end was cut by 2 bases, the J end by 3 bases, with 2 bases between. One entry per CDR3 protein, called by TCRdb with MiXCR from the PCR reads. The sample has approximately 97,000 distinct CDR3 sequences, roughly 51% seen once; the top ten hold roughly an eighth. The sample comes from a study of CDR3 diversity in severe acne. V usage is TRBV2 and J usage is TRBJ1-5, with D unclear. Sequencing was carried out using blood. The origin of this receptor is a male donor with acne. CDR3 residues: CASSETNQPQHF. DNA for the CDR3: TGTGCCAGCAGTGAAACCAATCAGCCCCAGCATTTT.